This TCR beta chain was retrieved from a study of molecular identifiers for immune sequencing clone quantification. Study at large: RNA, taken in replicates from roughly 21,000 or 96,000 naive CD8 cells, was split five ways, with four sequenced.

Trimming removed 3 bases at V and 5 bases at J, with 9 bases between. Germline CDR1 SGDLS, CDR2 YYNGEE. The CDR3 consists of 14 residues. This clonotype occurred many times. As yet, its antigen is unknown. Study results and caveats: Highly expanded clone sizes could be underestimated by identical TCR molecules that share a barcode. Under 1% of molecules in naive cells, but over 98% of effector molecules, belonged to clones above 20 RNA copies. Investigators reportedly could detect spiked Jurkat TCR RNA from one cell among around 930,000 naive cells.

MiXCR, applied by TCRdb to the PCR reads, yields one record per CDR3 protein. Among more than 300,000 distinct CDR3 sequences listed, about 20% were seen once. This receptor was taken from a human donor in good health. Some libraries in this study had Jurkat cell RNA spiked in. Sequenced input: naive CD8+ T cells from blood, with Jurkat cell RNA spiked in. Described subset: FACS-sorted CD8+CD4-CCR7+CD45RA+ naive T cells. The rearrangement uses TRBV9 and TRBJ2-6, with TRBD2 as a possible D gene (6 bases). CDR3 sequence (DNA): TGTGCCAGCAGCGACGGGACTCGGGCCAACGTCCTGACTTTC. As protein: CASSDGTRANVLTF.